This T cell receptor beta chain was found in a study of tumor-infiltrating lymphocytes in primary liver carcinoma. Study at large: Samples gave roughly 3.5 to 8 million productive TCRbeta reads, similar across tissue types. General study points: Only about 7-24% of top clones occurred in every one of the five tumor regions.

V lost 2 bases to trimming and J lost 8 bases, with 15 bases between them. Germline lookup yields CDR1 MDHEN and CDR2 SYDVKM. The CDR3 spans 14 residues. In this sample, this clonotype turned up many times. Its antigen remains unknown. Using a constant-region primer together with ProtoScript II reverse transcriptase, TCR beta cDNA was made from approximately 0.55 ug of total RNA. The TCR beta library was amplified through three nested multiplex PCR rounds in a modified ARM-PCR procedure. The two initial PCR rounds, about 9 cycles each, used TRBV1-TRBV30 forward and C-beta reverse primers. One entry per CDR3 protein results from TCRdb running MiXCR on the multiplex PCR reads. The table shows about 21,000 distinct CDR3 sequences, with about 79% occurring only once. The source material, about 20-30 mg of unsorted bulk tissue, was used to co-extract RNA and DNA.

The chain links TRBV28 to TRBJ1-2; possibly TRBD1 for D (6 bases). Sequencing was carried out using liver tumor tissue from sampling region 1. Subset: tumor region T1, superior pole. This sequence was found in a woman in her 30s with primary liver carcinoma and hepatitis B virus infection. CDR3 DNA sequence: TGTGCCAGCAGTTTAGGGGCCGGGACAAAAGGCTACACCTTC. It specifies CASSLGAGTKGYTF.